This TCR beta chain was profiled in a study of a mutant IDH1 vaccine in newly diagnosed glioma (dated by TCRdb to the early 2020s). Describing the broader study: Patients were given eight vaccinations, in weeks 1, 3, 5, 7, 11, 15, 19 and 23, which matched visits V03 through V10. Vaccination started 4-6 weeks after radiotherapy alone, or was given together with temozolomide cycles in the groups whose treatment included chemotherapy. The approximately 33 treated patients were about 60% male and roughly 40% female, with a mean age of about 38 years. Before enrollment, most patients had been given radiochemotherapy with temozolomide as standard therapy, while the rest had received either radiotherapy alone or temozolomide alone. Peripheral blood was drawn at six visits: V03 (baseline), V05, V07, V10, V12 and V13. For exploratory analyses, longitudinal TCRB deep sequencing was carried out in roughly 23 treated patients wherever samples were available. Study-wide conclusions, independent of this receptor: The authors stated that sample limitations prevented analyses of patient blood samples from being reproduced. Immune responses induced by the vaccine were seen in approximately 93% of patients across multiple MHC alleles. PBMC samples for TCRB deep sequencing were selected based on availability. Pseudoprogression seemed to be unrelated to changes in the top peripheral T cell clonotypes found by TCRB sequencing.

About this clone itself: The antigen it recognizes is unknown. Base-call qualities are not available, and no considerably larger clone is one nucleotide away.

The receptor library was made with the immunoSEQ multiplex PCR assay. Following the manufacturer's protocol, the hsTCRB Kit was used to amplify rearranged TCR beta chain sequences. Sequencing of TCRB libraries was carried out on an Illumina MiSeq. Processing in the source paper ran as follows. The kit vendor's proprietary platform handled demultiplexing, trimming and gene mapping. The table was pulled from immuneACCESS by TCRdb, which kept in-frame rearrangements only. Such tables lose some clones; where checked, under half of the loss comes from unresolved V genes, and the rest has no known cause. V and J calls and clone size come straight from that table; D and trimming were deduced from the DNA. This sample is represented by 60,000 or so clones; approximately 82% of them were singletons. The ten largest clones add up to 2.5% to 3.5% of the sample. Explained via the paper, the time point label denotes: week 5, during vaccination. A 20-mer mutant IDH1 peptide at 300 micrograms in Montanide made up each vaccine dose, which was injected subcutaneously together with topical imiquimod. The donors had newly diagnosed IDH1-mutant astrocytomas of WHO grade 3 or 4 that showed loss of nuclear ATRX. The samples were drawn from NOA16, a multicentre, single-arm, open-label phase I trial in Germany that tested a mutant IDH1 peptide vaccine in humans for the first time. Genomic DNA for TCRB sequencing was extracted from EDTA blood using the DNeasy Blood and Tissue Kit.

The CDR3 holds 15 amino acids from the cysteine to the phenylalanine. The DNA shown is the 45-base CDR3, in frame from base 1. V trim: 3 bases; J trim: 3 bases; unmatched bases: 5. According to the germline V gene (reference sequence), CDR1 reads GTSNPN and CDR2 reads SVGIG. This TCR was recovered from a woman aged 18 to 35 with glioma. Some clones in this sample may be carry-over from other donors' samples. This chain joins TRBV30 to TRBJ2-7; 13 nucleotides in the junction match TRBD2. The material was PBMCs, obtained from a glioma patient whose treatment included an IDH1 peptide vaccine. Here is the DNA: TGTGCCTGGAGGGGGGGACTAGCGGGGTTCTACGAGCAGTACTTC. Its protein product is CAWRGGLAGFYEQYF.